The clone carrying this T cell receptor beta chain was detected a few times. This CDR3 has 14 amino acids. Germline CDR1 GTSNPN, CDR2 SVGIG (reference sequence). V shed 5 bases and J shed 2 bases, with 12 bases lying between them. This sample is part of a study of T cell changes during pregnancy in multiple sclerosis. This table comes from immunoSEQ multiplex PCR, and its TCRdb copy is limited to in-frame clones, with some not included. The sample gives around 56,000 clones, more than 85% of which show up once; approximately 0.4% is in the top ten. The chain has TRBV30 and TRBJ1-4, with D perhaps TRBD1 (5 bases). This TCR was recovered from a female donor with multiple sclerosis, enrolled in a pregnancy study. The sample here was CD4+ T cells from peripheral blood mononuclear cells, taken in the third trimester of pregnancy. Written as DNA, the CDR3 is TGTGCCTGGGGAAGGGGCGTTACTAATGAAAAACTGTTTTTT. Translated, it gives CAWGRGVTNEKLFF.